Listed here are 14 T cell receptor beta chains from one sample, sequenced in a study of cytomegalovirus exposure and HLA in healthy donors. PCR used 60 Vbeta primers and 13 Jbeta primers. Method: immunoSEQ multiplex PCR; TCRdb's copy keeps in-frame clones and lacks some. The repertoire includes roughly 200,000 clones, about three quarters of them detected once, and around 2.8% sits in the top ten. Material: PBMCs. The receptors were sampled from an older woman in good health and CMV-seropositive.

The V call is TRBV11-3, the J call TRBJ2-2; TRBD2 matches 12 bases. The CDR3 consists of 14 residues. V lost 8 bases, J lost 8 bases, and 6 bases stayed unmatched. Germline CDR1 and CDR2: SGHNT and YENEEA. CDR3 residues: CASSLGLAGGELFF. The CDR3 bases are TGTGCCAGCTCCCTCGGACTAGCGGGAGGGGAGCTGTTTTTT.

The V and J genes are TRBV27 and TRBJ2-4, with a tentative D call TRBD1 (6 bases). The V and J ends lost 6 bases and 0 bases respectively, with 15 bases between them. This CDR3 has 16 residues. Germline CDR1 is MNHEY and CDR2 is SMNVEV (reference sequence). The CDR3 DNA follows: TGTGCCAGCAGCCTCAGGGGTTGGCTAGCCAAAAACATTCAGTACTTC. This encodes CASSLRGWLAKNIQYF.

The chain carries TRBV19 and TRBJ1-2; TRBD1 is a possible D gene (6 bases). CDR3 length: 17 residues. V was pared by 7 bases and J by 3 bases, with 24 bases between. CDR1 LNHDA and CDR2 SQIVND come from the germline V gene (reference sequence). The CDR3 spells CASTWGLSSGADYGYTF. CDR3 nucleotide sequence: TGTGCCAGTACCTGGGGTTTGTCTTCAGGGGCCGACTATGGCTACACCTTC. Full variable domain (remainder filled in from reference TRBV19 and TRBJ1-2): DGGITQSPKYLFRKEGQNVTLSCEQNLNHDAMYWYRQDPGQGLRLIYYSQIVNDFQKGDIAEGYSVSREKKESFPLTVTSAQKNPTAFYLCASTWGLSSGADYGYTFGSGTRLTVV.

In this sample, this clone turned up once. V gene TRBV19 combines with J gene TRBJ2-7; D remains ambiguous. V lost 6 bases and J lost 3, with 15 bases in between. The CDR3 length is 14 residues. Germline loops: CDR1 LNHDA, CDR2 SQIVND (reference sequence). CDR3 coding DNA: TGTGCCAGTAGGGGTGCTGACAACTTCTACGAGCAGTACTTC. Translating gives CASRGADNFYEQYF.

Only one count was recorded for this clone. The chain combines TRBV5-1 with TRBJ1-5; 9 bases are shared with TRBD1. This CDR3 is built from 13 residues. The V gene end was trimmed by 4 bases and the J gene end by 8 bases; junction bases not matched to a gene: 4. The germline CDR1 and CDR2 sequences are SGHRS and YFSETQ. Written as DNA, the CDR3 is TGCGCCAGCAGCGGGACAGGGAAGGAGCCCCAGCATTTT. Its protein is CASSGTGKEPQHF.

This rearrangement joins TRBV10-3 to TRBJ1-1; D is unresolved. The CDR3 consists of 15 residues. Germline V gene sequence: CDR1 ENHRY, CDR2 SYGVKD. V was trimmed by 2 bases and J by 6 bases, leaving 16 bases between them. The CDR3 region is CAISERPGLGSEAFF. CDR3 nucleotide sequence: TGTGCCATCAGTGAGCGACCGGGTTTAGGCTCTGAAGCTTTCTTT.

The rearrangement links TRBV6-1 to TRBJ1-2, with D perhaps TRBD1 (5 bases). The CDR3 contains 15 residues. The V end was cut by 0 bases, the J end by 4 bases, with 12 bases between. Germline V lookup: CDR1 MNHNS, CDR2 SASEGT. The CDR3 region has the DNA TGTGCCAGCAGTGAAGCCAGGGTGCGGGGCTATGGCTACACCTTC. It yields the protein CASSEARVRGYGYTF.

V gene TRBV28 combines with J gene TRBJ2-3; 10 positions match TRBD2. CDR1 and CDR2 from the germline V gene are MDHEN and SYDVKM. There are 15 residues in the CDR3. V dropped 8 bases and J dropped 5; count of bases not matched to a gene: 10. The chain's CDR3 is CASWSAGGPGDTQYF. CDR3 DNA: TGTGCCAGCTGGTCAGCGGGGGGGCCGGGAGATACGCAGTATTTT.

This CDR3 is CASSLKRGPSSCYTF. CDR3 bases: TGCGCCAGCAGCTTGAAAAGGGGCCCTTCATCTTGCTACACCTTC. The V gene is TRBV5-1, the J gene TRBJ1-2, with TRBD1 as a possible D gene (5 bases). V lost 1 base and J lost 9, with 19 bases in between. Germline loops: CDR1 SGHRS, CDR2 YFSETQ. This CDR3 has 15 residues.

J is TRBJ2-1 and V is TRBV18, with 9 nucleotides matching TRBD1. This CDR3 spans 17 amino acids. Germline CDR1 and CDR2: KGHSH and LQKENI. J gave up 1 base and V 3 bases, and 7 bases lay outside the gene matches. The CDR3 here is CASSPRSGTGSYNEQFF. The CDR3 DNA follows: TGTGCCAGCTCACCCCGCTCCGGGACAGGGTCCTACAATGAGCAGTTCTTC.

The V call is TRBV6-6, the J call TRBJ2-3; no clear D. Trimming left V 7 bases short and J 5 bases short, with 13 bases between. Germline CDR1 and CDR2: MNHNY and SVGAGI (reference sequence). The CDR3 has 13 residues. CDR3 loop: CASKRHGEDTQYF. In DNA form, the CDR3 reads TGTGCCAGCAAGAGGCACGGTGAAGATACGCAGTATTTT.

V and J are TRBV19 and TRBJ2-2, with 7 bases matching TRBD2. J lost 5 bases, V lost 5 bases, and 5 bases had no gene match. The CDR3 sequence is 14 residues long. Germline CDR1 is LNHDA and CDR2 is SQIVND (reference sequence). CDR3 nucleotide sequence: TGTGCCAGTAGTTCGGGGGGAGGGACCGGGGAGCTGTTTTTT. Translating it yields CASSSGGGTGELFF. Using reference TRBV19 and TRBJ2-2 for the parts outside the CDR3, the full variable domain is DGGITQSPKYLFRKEGQNVTLSCEQNLNHDAMYWYRQDPGQGLRLIYYSQIVNDFQKGDIAEGYSVSREKKESFPLTVTSAQKNPTAFYLCASSSGGGTGELFFGEGSRLTVL.

This chain joins TRBV27 and TRBJ2-3, with D perhaps TRBD2 (6 bases). V lost 4 bases and J 4 bases, leaving 15 bases between the germline ends. The CDR3 spans 15 residues. The germline V gene has CDR1 MNHEY and CDR2 SMNVEV (reference sequence). The CDR3, as DNA: TGTGCCAGCAGTTCGGGCGGGAAATACGCAGATACGCAGTATTTT. Translation: CASSSGGKYADTQYF.

This chain connects TRBV7-6 to TRBJ1-1; D is undetermined. Per the germline V gene, CDR1 is SGHVS and CDR2 is FNYEAQ. Trimming left V 4 bases short and J 4 bases short, with 13 bases between. The CDR3 extends over 14 amino acids. The CDR3 here is CASSSTLSGTEAFF. The CDR3 DNA is TGTGCCAGCAGCTCCACCCTCTCGGGCACTGAAGCTTTCTTT.